The 18 T cell receptor beta chains below were found in one sample sequenced in a study of T cells in Graves' hyperthyroidism and ophthalmopathy. TCR beta CDR3 regions were amplified from RNA. First-round RT-PCR targeting the TCR CDR3 was performed with the HTBI primer set. MiXCR was run by TCRdb on the multiplex PCR reads, yielding one entry per CDR3 protein. The sample holds fewer than 200,000 distinct CDR3 sequences; about 9% are singletons and the top ten take approximately 24%. The source material was blood. All receptors come from a woman aged 18-29 years with Graves' hyperthyroidism that later progressed to Graves' ophthalmopathy.

This clonotype was counted ten times or more. The rearrangement links TRBV6-4 to TRBJ1-1, with D maybe TRBD1 (6 bases). CDR1 is MRHNA and CDR2 is SNTAGT in the germline V gene. Trimming pared 3 bases from V and 1 base from J, leaving 6 bases between. The CDR3 spans 13 residues. This chain's CDR3 is CASSEGANTEAFF. The CDR3, as DNA: TGTGCCAGCAGTGAGGGGGCGAACACTGAAGCTTTCTTT.

The genes are TRBV6-1 and TRBJ2-2; D tentatively reads TRBD1 or TRBD2 (6 bases each). In germline, CDR1 is MNHNS, CDR2 SASEGT. V was clipped by 6 bases and J by 3 bases, with 11 bases between them. This CDR3 is built from 14 residues. CDR3 in amino acids: CASRGGSDTGELFF. The CDR3 DNA follows: TGTGCCAGCAGAGGGGGGAGCGACACCGGGGAGCTGTTTTTT.

This clonotype was found many times. The V call is TRBV30, the J call TRBJ2-5; no clear D. V shed 3 bases and J shed 2 bases, with 10 bases lying between them. The germline CDR1 and CDR2 sequences are GTSNPN and SVGIG (reference sequence). This CDR3 has 13 amino acids. CDR3 amino acids: CAWRTWKQETQYF. In DNA form, the CDR3 reads TGTGCCTGGAGAACCTGGAAACAAGAGACCCAGTACTTC.

This clonotype has just a few counts. The chain couples TRBV18 to TRBJ1-1; D remains unclear. Germline values: CDR1 KGHSH, CDR2 LQKENI. The V and J ends lost 5 bases and 0 bases respectively, with 16 bases between them. CDR3 size: 16 residues. For the CDR3, the DNA is TGTGCCAGCTCAATGGCGAGGACTTTAATGAACACTGAAGCTTTCTTT. This gives the protein CASSMARTLMNTEAFF.

This clonotype was seen many times. The chain uses TRBV6-2 or TRBV6-3 and TRBJ2-5; D unclear. Trimming left V 3 bases short and J 1 base short, with 6 bases between. Germline-derived CDR1 and CDR2 are MNHEY and SVGEGT. This CDR3 comprises 13 residues. CDR3 sequence reads: CASSYLTQETQYF. CDR3 bases: TGTGCCAGCAGTTATTTGACCCAAGAGACCCAGTACTTC.

This clonotype has at least ten counts. The V and J genes are TRBV30 and TRBJ1-1, with no clear D. CDR1 GTSNPN and CDR2 SVGIG come from the germline V gene (reference sequence). The CDR3 is made up of 14 amino acids. Trimming pared 0 bases from V and 1 base from J, leaving 9 bases between. The CDR3 region is CAWSVLAGNTEAFF. CDR3 bases: TGTGCCTGGAGTGTACTGGCCGGGAACACTGAAGCTTTCTTT.

The chain is built from TRBV7-9 and TRBJ2-5; 14 bases line up with TRBD2. V shed 3 bases and J 0 bases; nucleotides not matched to a gene: 3. This CDR3 has 17 amino acids. Germline CDR1 SEHNR, CDR2 FQNEAQ (reference sequence). The CDR3, as DNA: TGTGCCAGCAGCTTCCGACTAGCGGGGGGGAACCAAGAGACCCAGTACTTC. Its translation: CASSFRLAGGNQETQYF.

This chain connects TRBV9 to TRBJ2-3; 7 bases match TRBD2. Germline V gene sequence: CDR1 SGDLS, CDR2 YYNGEE. Trimming removed 0 bases from V and 1 base from J; junction bases left unmatched: 2. The CDR3 is made up of 15 amino acids. The CDR3 sequence: CASSVAGGRTDTQYF. The CDR3 DNA reads TGTGCCAGCAGCGTAGCGGGAGGCCGCACAGATACGCAGTATTTT.

The genes are TRBV27 and TRBJ2-4; unclear D gene. Per the germline V gene, CDR1 is MNHEY and CDR2 is SMNVEV (reference sequence). The CDR3 spans 14 residues. The germline V and J ends were trimmed by 6 bases and 5 bases, with 14 bases remaining between them. The CDR3 sequence: CASRPLGPQNIQYF. The CDR3 DNA reads TGTGCCAGCAGACCCCTCGGACCTCAAAACATTCAGTACTTC.

The V call is TRBV4-1, the J call TRBJ2-3; no reliable D call. V was cut by 4 bases and J by 2 bases, with 13 bases left in between. Per the germline V gene, CDR1 is MGHRA and CDR2 is YSYEKL. The CDR3 contains 15 residues. Here the CDR3 DNA reads TGCGCCAGCAGCCTTTTAGGGCTAGTCACAGATACGCAGTATTTT. Its translation is CASSLLGLVTDTQYF.

This clonotype came up many times. The chain is built from TRBV29-1 and TRBJ2-7; TRBD1 agrees at 8 bases. The germline V gene has CDR1 SQVTM and CDR2 ANQGSEA. Unmatched junction bases numbered 8, after V lost 5 bases and J lost 2 bases. The CDR3 contains 14 residues. DNA for the CDR3: TGCAGCGTTTCCAGGGGGCGAGGGCCCTACGAGCAGTACTTC. Translating gives CSVSRGRGPYEQYF.

A few counts support this clonotype. This sequence joins TRBV19 and TRBJ1-5; D is ambiguous. Germline CDR1 is LNHDA and CDR2 is SQIVND (reference sequence). The CDR3 extends over 18 amino acids. Trimming pared 6 bases from V and 1 base from J, leaving 22 bases between. This chain's CDR3 is CASSTIRGRARSNQPQHF. CDR3 in DNA: TGTGCCAGTAGCACAATCCGCGGACGGGCCCGAAGCAATCAGCCCCAGCATTTT.

This chain uses TRBV7-2 with TRBJ2-7; 11 bases are shared with TRBD2. The germline gives CDR1 SGHTA, CDR2 FQGNSA. V dropped 5 bases and J dropped 0; count of bases not matched to a gene: 6. CDR3 length: 16 residues. Here the CDR3 reads CASSAFTSGGSYEQYF. CDR3 nucleotide sequence: TGTGCCAGCAGCGCATTCACTAGCGGGGGCTCCTACGAGCAGTACTTC.

This clonotype was found a few times. No conserved phenylalanine or tryptophan ends this CDR3, so it is likely a read error. J is TRBJ2-5 and V is TRBV6-1, with D possibly matching TRBD2 (5 bases). The CDR3 is 15 amino acids. Between the trimmed V and J ends, which lost 5 bases and 1 base, there was a span of 14 bases. Germline V gene lookup returns CDR1 MNHNS and CDR2 SASEGT. Here the CDR3 reads CASSRLYGGQETQYL. CDR3 bases: TGTGCCAGCAGTCGCCTCTACGGAGGCCAAGAGACCCAGTACCTC.

This clonotype was found many times. The rearrangement uses TRBV19 and TRBJ1-2, with 10 bases that match TRBD1. Losses at the gene ends were 9 bases for V and 8 bases for J; bases not matched to a gene: 9. This CDR3 has 13 amino acids. Germline V gene sequence: CDR1 LNHDA, CDR2 SQIVND (reference sequence). CDR3 protein: CASRKGQGGGYTF. The CDR3 DNA sequence: TGTGCCAGCCGGAAAGGACAGGGGGGAGGCTACACCTTC.

V and J are TRBV12-3 or TRBV12-4 and TRBJ2-1; 10 bases are shared with TRBD1. The CDR3 sequence is 14 residues long. The J segment lost 7 bases and the V segment lost 6 bases, leaving 6 bases of the junction unmatched. This chain's CDR3 is CASRGTGDLNEQFF. The DNA for the CDR3 is TGTGCCAGCAGGGGGACAGGGGATTTGAATGAGCAGTTCTTC.

This clonotype was seen many times. The gene calls are TRBV11-3 and TRBJ1-1; D is ambiguous. V was shortened by 5 bases and J by 6 bases, with 10 bases between the two germline ends. Germline values: CDR1 SGHNT, CDR2 YENEEA. The CDR3 is 12 residues long. In nucleotides, the CDR3 is TGTGCCAGCAGCCGTGGTCCGGCTGAAGCTTTCTTT. As protein: CASSRGPAEAFF.

Ten or more counts support this clonotype. J is TRBJ2-5 and V is TRBV7-2; perhaps TRBD2 as D (5 bases). The germline V and J ends were trimmed by 3 bases and 5 bases, with 19 bases remaining between them. There are 16 residues in the CDR3. CDR1 is SGHTA and CDR2 is FQGNSA in the germline V gene. CDR3 in DNA: TGTGCCAGCAGCTTTTCTCTAAATTTGGGCGGGGAGACCCAGTACTTC. It translates to CASSFSLNLGGETQYF.